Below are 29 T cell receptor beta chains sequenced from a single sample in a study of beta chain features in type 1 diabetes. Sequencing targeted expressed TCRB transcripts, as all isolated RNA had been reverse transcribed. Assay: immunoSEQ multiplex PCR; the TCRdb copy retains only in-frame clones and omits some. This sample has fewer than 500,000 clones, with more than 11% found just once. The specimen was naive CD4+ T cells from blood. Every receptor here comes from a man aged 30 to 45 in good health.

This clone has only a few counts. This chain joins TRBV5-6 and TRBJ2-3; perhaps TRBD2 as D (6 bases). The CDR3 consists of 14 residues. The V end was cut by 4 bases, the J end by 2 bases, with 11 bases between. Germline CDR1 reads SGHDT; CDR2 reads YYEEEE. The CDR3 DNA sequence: TGTGCCAGCAGCCGCCGGGACTCCACAGATACGCAGTATTTT. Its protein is CASSRRDSTDTQYF.

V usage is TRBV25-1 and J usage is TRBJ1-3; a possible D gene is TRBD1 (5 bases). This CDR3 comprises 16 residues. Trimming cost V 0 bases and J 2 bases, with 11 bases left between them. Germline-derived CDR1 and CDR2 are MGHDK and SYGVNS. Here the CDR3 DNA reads TGTGCCAGCAGTGAATATTCGGGGCGACCTGGAAACACCATATATTTT. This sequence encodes CASSEYSGRPGNTIYF.

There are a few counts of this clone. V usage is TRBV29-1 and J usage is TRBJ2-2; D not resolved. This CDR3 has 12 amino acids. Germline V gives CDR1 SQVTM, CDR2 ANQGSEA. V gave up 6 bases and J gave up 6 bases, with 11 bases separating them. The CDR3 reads CSVARHAGELFF. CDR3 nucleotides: TGCAGCGTCGCCCGACACGCCGGGGAGCTGTTTTTT.

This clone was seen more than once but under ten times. CDR3 protein: CASSALELADTQYF. The CDR3 nucleotides are TGTGCCAGCAGCGCACTGGAACTAGCAGATACGCAGTATTTT. The chain recombines TRBV9 with TRBJ2-3; D perhaps matches TRBD2 (5 bases). Germline values: CDR1 SGDLS, CDR2 YYNGEE. This CDR3 spans 14 amino acids. The V end was cut by 3 bases, the J end by 4 bases, with 12 bases between.

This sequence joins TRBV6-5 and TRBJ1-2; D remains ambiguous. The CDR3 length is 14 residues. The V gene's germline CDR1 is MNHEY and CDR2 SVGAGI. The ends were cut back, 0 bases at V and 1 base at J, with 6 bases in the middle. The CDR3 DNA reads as TGTGCCAGCAGTTACTCGAAGATTAACTATGGCTACACCTTC. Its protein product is CASSYSKINYGYTF.

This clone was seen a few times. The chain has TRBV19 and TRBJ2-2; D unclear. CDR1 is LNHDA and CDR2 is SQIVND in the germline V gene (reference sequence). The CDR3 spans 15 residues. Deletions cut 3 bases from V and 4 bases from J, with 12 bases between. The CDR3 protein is CASSIPASITGELFF. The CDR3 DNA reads TGTGCCAGTAGTATCCCGGCCAGCATCACCGGGGAGCTGTTTTTT.

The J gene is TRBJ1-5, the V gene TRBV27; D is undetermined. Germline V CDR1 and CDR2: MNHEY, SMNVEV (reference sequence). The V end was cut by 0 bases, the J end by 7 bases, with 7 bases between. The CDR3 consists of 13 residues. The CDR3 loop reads CASSLSPGQPQHF. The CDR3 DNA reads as TGTGCCAGCAGTTTATCGCCGGGACAGCCCCAGCATTTT.

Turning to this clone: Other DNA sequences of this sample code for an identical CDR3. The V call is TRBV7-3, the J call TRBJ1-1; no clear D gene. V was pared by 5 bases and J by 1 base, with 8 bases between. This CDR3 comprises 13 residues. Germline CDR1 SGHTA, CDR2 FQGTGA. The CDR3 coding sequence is TGTGCCAGCAGCCCTGGTCGGAACACTGAAGCTTTCTTT. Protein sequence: CASSPGRNTEAFF.

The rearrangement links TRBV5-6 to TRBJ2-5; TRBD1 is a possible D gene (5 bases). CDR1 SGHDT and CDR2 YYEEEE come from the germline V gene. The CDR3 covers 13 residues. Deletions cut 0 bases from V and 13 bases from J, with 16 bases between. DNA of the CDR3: TGTGCCAGCAGCTTGGCCGCAGGGTTCCTTTTGTACTTC. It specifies CASSLAAGFLLYF.

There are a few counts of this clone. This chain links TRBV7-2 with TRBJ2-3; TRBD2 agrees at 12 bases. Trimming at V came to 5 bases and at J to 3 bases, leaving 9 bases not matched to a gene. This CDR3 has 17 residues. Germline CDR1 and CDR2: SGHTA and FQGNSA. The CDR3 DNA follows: TGTGCCAGCAGCGCTAGCGGGGGGGCCGCTCGAACAGATACGCAGTATTTT. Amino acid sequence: CASSASGGAARTDTQYF. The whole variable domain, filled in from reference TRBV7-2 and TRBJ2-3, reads GAGVSQSPSNKVTEKGKDVELRCDPISGHTALYWYRQSLGQGLEFLIYFQGNSAPDKSGLPSDRFSAERTGGSVSTLTIQRTQQEDSAVYLCASSASGGAARTDTQYFGPGTRLTVL.

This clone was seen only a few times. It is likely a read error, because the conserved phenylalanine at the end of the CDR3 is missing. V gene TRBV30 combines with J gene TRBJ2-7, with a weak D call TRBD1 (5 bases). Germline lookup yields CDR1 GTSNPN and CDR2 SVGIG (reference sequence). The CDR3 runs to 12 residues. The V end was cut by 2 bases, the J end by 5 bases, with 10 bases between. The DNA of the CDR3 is TGTGCCTGGAGTCAGGGAACGAACGAGCAGTACGGC. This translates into CAWSQGTNEQYG.

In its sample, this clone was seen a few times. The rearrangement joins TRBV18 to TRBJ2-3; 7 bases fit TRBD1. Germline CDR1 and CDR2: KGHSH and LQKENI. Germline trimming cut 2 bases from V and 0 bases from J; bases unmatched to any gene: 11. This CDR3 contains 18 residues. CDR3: CASSPFRNRGHSTDTQYF. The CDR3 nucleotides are TGTGCCAGCTCACCATTTAGGAACAGGGGCCATAGCACAGATACGCAGTATTTT.

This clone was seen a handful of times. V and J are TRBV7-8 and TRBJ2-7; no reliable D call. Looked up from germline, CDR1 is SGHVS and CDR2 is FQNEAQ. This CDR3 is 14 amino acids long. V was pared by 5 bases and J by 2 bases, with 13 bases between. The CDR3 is CASSLGSYPYEQYV. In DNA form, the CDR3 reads TGTGCCAGCAGCCTAGGGTCCTACCCCTACGAGCAGTACGTC.

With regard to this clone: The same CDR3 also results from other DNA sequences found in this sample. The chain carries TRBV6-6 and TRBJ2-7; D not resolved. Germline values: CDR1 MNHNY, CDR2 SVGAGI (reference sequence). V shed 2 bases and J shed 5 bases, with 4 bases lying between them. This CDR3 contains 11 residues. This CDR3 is CASSYRDEQYF. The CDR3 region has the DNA TGTGCCAGCAGTTACAGGGACGAGCAGTACTTC.

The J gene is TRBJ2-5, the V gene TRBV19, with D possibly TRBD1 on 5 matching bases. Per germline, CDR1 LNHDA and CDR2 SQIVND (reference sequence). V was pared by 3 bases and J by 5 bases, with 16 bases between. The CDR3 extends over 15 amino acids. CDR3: CASSIRPGPDETQYF. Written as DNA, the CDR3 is TGTGCCAGTAGTATCCGTCCAGGGCCTGACGAGACCCAGTACTTC.

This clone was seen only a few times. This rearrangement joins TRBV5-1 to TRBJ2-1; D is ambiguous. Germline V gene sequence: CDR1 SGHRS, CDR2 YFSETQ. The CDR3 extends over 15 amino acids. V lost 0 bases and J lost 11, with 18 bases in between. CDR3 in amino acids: CASSLAPRALSQQFF. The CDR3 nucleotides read TGCGCCAGCAGCTTGGCTCCCCGGGCGCTTAGTCAGCAGTTCTTC.

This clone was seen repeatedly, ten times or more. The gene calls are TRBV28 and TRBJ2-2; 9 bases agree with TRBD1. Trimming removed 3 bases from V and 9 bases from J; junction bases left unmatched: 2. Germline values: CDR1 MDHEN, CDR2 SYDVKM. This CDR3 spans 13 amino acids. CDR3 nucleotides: TGTGCCAGCAGTTTCAACAGGGGGCGGGAGCTGTTTTTT. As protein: CASSFNRGRELFF.

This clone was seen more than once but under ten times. The CDR3 region has the DNA TGTGCCAGCAGCCGGACAGCAACTAATGAAAAACTGTTTTTT. It translates to CASSRTATNEKLFF. This sequence joins TRBV7-9 and TRBJ1-4, with D possibly matching TRBD1 (6 bases). This CDR3 has 14 residues. Trimming shortened V by 5 bases and J by 0 bases, and 7 bases separated the two germline ends. CDR1 and CDR2 from the germline V gene are SEHNR and FQNEAQ (reference sequence).

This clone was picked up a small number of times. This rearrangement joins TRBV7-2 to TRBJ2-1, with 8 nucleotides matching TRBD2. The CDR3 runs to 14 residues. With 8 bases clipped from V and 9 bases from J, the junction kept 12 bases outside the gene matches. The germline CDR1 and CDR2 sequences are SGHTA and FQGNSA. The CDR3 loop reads CASGPGLEYAEQFF. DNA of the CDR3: TGTGCCAGCGGTCCGGGACTAGAGTACGCTGAGCAGTTCTTC.

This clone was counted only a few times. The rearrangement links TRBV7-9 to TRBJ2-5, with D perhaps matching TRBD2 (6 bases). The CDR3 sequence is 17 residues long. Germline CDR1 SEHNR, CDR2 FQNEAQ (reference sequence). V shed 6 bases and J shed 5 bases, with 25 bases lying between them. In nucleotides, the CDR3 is TGTGCCAGCAGTGGAGAACCGGGGACTCAAAACCGGGAGACCCAGTACTTC. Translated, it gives CASSGEPGTQNRETQYF.

The CDR3 DNA follows: TGCGCCAGCAGCTTGCGTGTGGGCCCTGAGACTGAAGCTTTCTTT. Its protein product is CASSLRVGPETEAFF. V usage is TRBV5-1 and J usage is TRBJ1-1, with D hard to call. This CDR3 region has 15 residues. CDR1 and CDR2 (germline): SGHRS, YFSETQ. Trimming removed 1 base at V and 5 bases at J, with 15 bases between.

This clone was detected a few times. The CDR3 bases are TGTGCCAGCAGCGCGACAGGGCCAGATACGCAGTATTTT. Residues: CASSATGPDTQYF. V gene TRBV5-4 combines with J gene TRBJ2-3; 7 positions match TRBD1. With 4 bases clipped from V and 4 bases from J, the junction kept 3 bases outside the gene matches. The germline V gene has CDR1 SGHNT and CDR2 YYREEE (reference sequence). The CDR3 contains 13 residues.

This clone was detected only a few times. CDR3 sequence reads: CASIKKNTGELFF. For the CDR3, the DNA is TGTGCCAGTATCAAAAAGAACACCGGGGAGCTGTTTTTT. The V call is TRBV19, the J call TRBJ2-2; D is unresolved. CDR1 and CDR2 (germline): LNHDA, SQIVND (reference sequence). Trimming left V 7 bases short and J 1 base short, with 7 bases between. The CDR3 consists of 13 residues.

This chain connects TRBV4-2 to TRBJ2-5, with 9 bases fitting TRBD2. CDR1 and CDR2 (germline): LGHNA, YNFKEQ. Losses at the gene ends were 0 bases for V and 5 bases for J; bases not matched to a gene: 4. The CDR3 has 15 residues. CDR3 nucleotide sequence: TGTGCCAGCAGCCAAGATCTAGCGGGATGGGAGACCCAGTACTTC. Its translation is CASSQDLAGWETQYF.

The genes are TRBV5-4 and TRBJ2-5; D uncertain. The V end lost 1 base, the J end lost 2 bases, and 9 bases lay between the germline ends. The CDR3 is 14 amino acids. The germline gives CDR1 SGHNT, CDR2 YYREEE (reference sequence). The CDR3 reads CASSLSPRQETQYF. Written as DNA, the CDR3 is TGTGCCAGCAGCTTGAGTCCTAGGCAAGAGACCCAGTACTTC.

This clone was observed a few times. CDR3 loop: CASSLGSGQVEKLFF. DNA of the CDR3: TGTGCCAGCAGCTTGGGATCGGGGCAAGTTGAAAAACTGTTTTTT. The chain uses TRBV5-4 and TRBJ1-4; weak D call: TRBD1 (5 bases). CDR1 SGHNT and CDR2 YYREEE come from the germline V gene (reference sequence). Trimming cost V 0 bases and J 7 bases, with 13 bases left between them. The CDR3 totals 15 residues.

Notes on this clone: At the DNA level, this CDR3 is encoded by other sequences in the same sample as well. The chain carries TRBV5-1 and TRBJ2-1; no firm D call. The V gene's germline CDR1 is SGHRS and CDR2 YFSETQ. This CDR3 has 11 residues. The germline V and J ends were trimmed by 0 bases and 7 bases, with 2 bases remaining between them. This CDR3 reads CASSLANEQFF. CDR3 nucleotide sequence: TGCGCCAGCAGCTTGGCTAATGAGCAGTTCTTC.

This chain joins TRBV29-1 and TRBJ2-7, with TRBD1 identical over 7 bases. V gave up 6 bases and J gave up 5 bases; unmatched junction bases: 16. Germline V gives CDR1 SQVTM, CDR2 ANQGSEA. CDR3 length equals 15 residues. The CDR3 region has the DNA TGCAGCGTCTATGCCGCGAGGACAGGAGAAAACGAGCAGTACTTC. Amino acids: CSVYAARTGENEQYF.

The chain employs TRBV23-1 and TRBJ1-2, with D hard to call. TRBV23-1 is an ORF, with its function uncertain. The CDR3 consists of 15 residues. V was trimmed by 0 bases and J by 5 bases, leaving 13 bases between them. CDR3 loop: CASSQSWSNWYGYTF. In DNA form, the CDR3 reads TGCGCCAGCAGTCAATCGTGGTCCAATTGGTATGGCTACACCTTC.